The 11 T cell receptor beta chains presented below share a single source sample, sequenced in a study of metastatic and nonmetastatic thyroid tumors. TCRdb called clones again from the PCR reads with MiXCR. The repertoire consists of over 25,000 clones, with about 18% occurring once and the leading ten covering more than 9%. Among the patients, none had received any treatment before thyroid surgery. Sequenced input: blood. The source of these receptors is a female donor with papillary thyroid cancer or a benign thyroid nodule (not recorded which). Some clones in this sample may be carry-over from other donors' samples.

CDR3 amino acids: CASSSRGLARVLHSGANVLTF. The CDR3 DNA reads TGTGCCAGCAGCTCCAGGGGACTAGCGCGAGTTTTGCACTCTGGGGCCAACGTCCTGACTTTC. The chain is built from TRBV7-1 and TRBJ2-6, with 10 positions matching TRBD2. TRBV7-1 is given ORF status, its function remaining uncertain. The junction had 14 bases not matched to a gene; V was cut back by 3 bases and J by 0 bases. This CDR3 is 21 amino acids long.

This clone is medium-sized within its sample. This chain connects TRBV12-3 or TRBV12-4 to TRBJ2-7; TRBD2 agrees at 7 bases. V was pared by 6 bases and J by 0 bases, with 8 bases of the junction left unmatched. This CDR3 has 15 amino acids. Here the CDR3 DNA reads TGTGCCAGCAGCACGGGACTACCGAACTCCTACGAGCAGTACTTC. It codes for CASSTGLPNSYEQYF.

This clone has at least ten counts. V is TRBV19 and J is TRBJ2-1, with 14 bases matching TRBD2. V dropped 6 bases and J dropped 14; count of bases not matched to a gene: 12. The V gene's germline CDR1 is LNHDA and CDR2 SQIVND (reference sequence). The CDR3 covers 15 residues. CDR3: CASSPTSGRARSEFF. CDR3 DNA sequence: TGTGCCAGTAGCCCGACTAGCGGGAGGGCCAGGAGCGAGTTCTTC.

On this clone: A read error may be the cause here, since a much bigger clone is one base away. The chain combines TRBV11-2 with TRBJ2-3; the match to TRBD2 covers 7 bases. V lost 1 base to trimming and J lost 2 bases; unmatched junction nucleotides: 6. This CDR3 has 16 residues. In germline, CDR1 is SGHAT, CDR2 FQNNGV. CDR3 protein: CASSLGRREFTDTQYF. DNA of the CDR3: TGTGCCAGCAGCTTAGGTCGGCGGGAGTTCACAGATACGCAGTATTTT. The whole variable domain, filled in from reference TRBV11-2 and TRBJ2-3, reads EAGVAQSPRYKIIEKRQSVAFWCNPISGHATLYWYQQILGQGPKLLIQFQNNGVVDDSQLPKDRFSAERLKGVDSTLKIQPAKLEDSAVYLCASSLGRREFTDTQYFGPGTRLTVL.

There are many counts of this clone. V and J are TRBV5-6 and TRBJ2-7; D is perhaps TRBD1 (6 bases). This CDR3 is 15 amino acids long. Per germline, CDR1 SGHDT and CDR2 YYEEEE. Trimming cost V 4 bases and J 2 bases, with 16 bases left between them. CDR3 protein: CASSPKTGYAYEQYF. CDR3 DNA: TGTGCCAGCAGCCCTAAGACAGGTTACGCCTACGAGCAGTACTTC.

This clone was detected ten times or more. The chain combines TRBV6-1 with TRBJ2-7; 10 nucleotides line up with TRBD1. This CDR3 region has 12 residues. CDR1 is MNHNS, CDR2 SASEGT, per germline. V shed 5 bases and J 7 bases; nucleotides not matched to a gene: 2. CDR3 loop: CASSRTGGEQYF. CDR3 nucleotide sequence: TGTGCCAGCAGTCGGACAGGGGGTGAGCAGTACTTC.

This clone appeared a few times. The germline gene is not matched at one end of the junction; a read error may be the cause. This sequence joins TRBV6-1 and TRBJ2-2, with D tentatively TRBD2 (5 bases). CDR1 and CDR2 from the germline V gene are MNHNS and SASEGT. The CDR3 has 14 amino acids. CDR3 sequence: CASSELGGCGELFF. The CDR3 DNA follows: TGTGCCAGCAGTGAACTAGGAGGTTGTGGGGAGCTTTTTTTT.

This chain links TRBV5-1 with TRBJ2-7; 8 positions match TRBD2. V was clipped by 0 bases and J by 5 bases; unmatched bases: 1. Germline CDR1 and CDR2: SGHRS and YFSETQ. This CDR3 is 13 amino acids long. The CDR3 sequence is CASSLGTSNEQYF. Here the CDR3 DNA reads TGCGCCAGCAGCTTGGGGACTAGCAACGAGCAGTACTTC.

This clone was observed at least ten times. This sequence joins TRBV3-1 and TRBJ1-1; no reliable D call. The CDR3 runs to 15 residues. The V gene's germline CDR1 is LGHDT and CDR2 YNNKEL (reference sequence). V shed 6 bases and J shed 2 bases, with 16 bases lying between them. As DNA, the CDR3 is TGTGCCAGCAGTCGTCCCCTCGACGGAAACACTGAAGCTTTCTTT. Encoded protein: CASSRPLDGNTEAFF.

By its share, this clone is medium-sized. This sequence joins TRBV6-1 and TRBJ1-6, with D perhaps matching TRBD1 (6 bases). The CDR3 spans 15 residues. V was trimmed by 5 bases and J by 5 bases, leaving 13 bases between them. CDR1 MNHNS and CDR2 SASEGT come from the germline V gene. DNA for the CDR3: TGTGCCAGCAGTTCTGAGGGGGGTAATAATTCACCCCTCCACTTT. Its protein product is CASSSEGGNNSPLHF.

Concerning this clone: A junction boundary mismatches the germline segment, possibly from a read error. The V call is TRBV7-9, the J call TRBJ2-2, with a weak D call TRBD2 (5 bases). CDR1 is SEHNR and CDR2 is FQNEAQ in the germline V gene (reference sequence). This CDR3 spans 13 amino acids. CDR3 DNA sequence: TGTGCCAGCACCACCCGGGGAACCGGGGAGATGTTTTTT. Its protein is CASTTRGTGEMFF.